These T cell receptor beta chains were read from a single sample in a study of regulatory T cells in long-lasting Graves disease. MiXCR, run by TCRdb on the multiplex PCR reads, gives a single entry per CDR3 protein. This sample has roughly 500,000 distinct CDR3 sequences, with roughly 13% found just once. The same sample was also used in a study of T cells in Graves' hyperthyroidism and ophthalmopathy.

This sample comprised peripheral blood mononuclear cells (PBMCs), obtained at new diagnosis, from a patient treated with antithyroid drugs. The receptors come from a man aged 30-40 years with Graves disease. Both conserved end residues are part of each CDR3. The D gene is left open where the match is weak. Clone size is given for some rows only: seen once, a few or many times, or a class if the clone is expanded.

v_call	clone_size	d_call	j_call	cdr3_aa	cdr3_nt
TRBV20-1	few	.	TRBJ2-1	CSAGLPTSYNEQFF	TGCAGTGCTGGACTACCAACCTCCTACAATGAGCAGTTCTTC
TRBV5-1	many	TRBD2	TRBJ2-7	CASSATSASEQYF	TGCGCCAGCAGCGCGACTAGCGCATCCGAGCAGTACTTC
TRBV29-1	many	TRBD2	TRBJ2-7	CSVDPSGNYEQYF	TGCAGCGTTGATCCCAGCGGGAATTACGAGCAGTACTTC
TRBV29-1	many	.	TRBJ2-7	CSAKRAGYETTYEQYF	TGCAGCGCTAAAAGGGCGGGATACGAAACTACCTACGAGCAGTACTTC
TRBV27	many	TRBD1	TRBJ2-2	CASSLETPGQGNGELFF	TGTGCCAGCAGTCTAGAGACACCGGGACAGGGGAACGGGGAGCTGTTTTTT
TRBV5-1	.	.	TRBJ2-7	CASRGMGVYEQYF	TGCGCCAGCAGAGGGATGGGTGTCTACGAGCAGTACTTC
TRBV7-2	many	TRBD2	TRBJ2-7	CASSLQAGEGEQYF	TGTGCCAGCAGCTTACAAGCGGGAGAGGGAGAGCAGTACTTC
TRBV11-3	many	.	TRBJ1-1	CASSPMEGTEAFF	TGTGCCAGCAGCCCAATGGAGGGCACGGAAGCTTTCTTT
TRBV7-2	many	.	TRBJ2-7	CASSLANLYEQYF	TGTGCCAGCAGCTTAGCCAACTTATATGAGCAGTACTTC
TRBV6-2/TRBV6-3	few	TRBD1	TRBJ2-6	CASSRDRGISGANVLTF	TGTGCCAGCAGCCGGGACAGGGGGATAAGTGGGGCCAACGTCCTGACTTTC
TRBV24-1	many	.	TRBJ2-5	CATSEGGRGEQETQYF	TGTGCCACCAGCGAAGGGGGGAGGGGTGAACAAGAGACCCAGTACTTC
TRBV2	many	.	TRBJ2-1	CASRTGSYNEQFF	TGTGCCAGCAGAACGGGCTCCTACAATGAGCAGTTCTTC
TRBV3-1	few	.	TRBJ2-1	CASSQPGDYNEQFF	TGTGCCAGCAGCCAGCCCGGGGACTACAATGAGCAGTTCTTC
TRBV18	many	TRBD1	TRBJ1-1	CASSQAAGGLYTEAFF	TGTGCCAGCTCACAAGCGGCAGGGGGCTTGTACACTGAAGCTTTCTTT
TRBV4-1	.	TRBD1	TRBJ1-4	CASSHSDLTGQGKLANEKLFF	TGCGCCAGCAGCCATTCCGACCTCACGGGACAGGGGAAGTTGGCTAATGAAAAACTGTTTTTT
TRBV2	many	.	TRBJ1-2	CASSSPGTGYGYTF	TGTGCCAGCAGCTCACCCGGGACCGGCTATGGCTACACCTTC
TRBV4-1	few	TRBD1	TRBJ2-7	CASSQAGTGRHEQYF	TGCGCCAGCAGCCAAGCCGGGACAGGGAGACACGAGCAGTACTTC
TRBV7-3	many	.	TRBJ2-2	CASSSGGGANTGELFF	TGTGCCAGCAGCTCGGGAGGGGGCGCGAACACCGGGGAGCTGTTTTTT
TRBV12-3/TRBV12-4	many	.	TRBJ1-1	CASSRERDTEAFF	TGTGCCAGCAGCAGGGAAAGGGACACTGAAGCTTTCTTT
TRBV29-1	many	TRBD2	TRBJ2-5	CSVGTSGRETQYF	TGCAGCGTTGGGACTAGCGGGAGAGAGACCCAGTACTTC